The count of the clone carrying this T cell receptor (beta chain) is one. Its antigen is unidentified. The PCR had 60 Vbeta and 13 Jbeta primers. Clones were read by immunoSEQ multiplex PCR, and TCRdb kept only the in-frame ones, dropping some. The sample carries 83,000 or so clones, approximately 80% recorded once. Every donor was a healthy person donating bone marrow. This entry belongs to a study of cytomegalovirus exposure and HLA in healthy donors. As for the study in general: A previous analysis identified about 110 million unique TCR beta sequences derived from around 180 million T cells. Around 89 million unique TCRs from HLA-typed donors made up an early data release. Study-wide findings and caveats: Some segments of the V type, notably TRBV6-2 and TRBV6-3, were excluded as indistinguishable.

V was shortened by 5 bases and J by 4 bases, with 17 bases between the two germline ends. The CDR3 has 15 residues. CDR1 and CDR2 from the germline V gene are SEHNR and FQNEAQ (reference sequence). The specimen sequenced was PBMCs. The TCR was taken from a woman aged 25 to 39 in good health and CMV-seronegative. V usage is TRBV7-9 and J usage is TRBJ2-5, with D tentatively TRBD2 (5 bases). CDR3 amino acids: CASSPGFGGIETQYF. The CDR3 bases are TGTGCCAGCAGCCCTGGGTTTGGAGGAATAGAGACCCAGTACTTC.